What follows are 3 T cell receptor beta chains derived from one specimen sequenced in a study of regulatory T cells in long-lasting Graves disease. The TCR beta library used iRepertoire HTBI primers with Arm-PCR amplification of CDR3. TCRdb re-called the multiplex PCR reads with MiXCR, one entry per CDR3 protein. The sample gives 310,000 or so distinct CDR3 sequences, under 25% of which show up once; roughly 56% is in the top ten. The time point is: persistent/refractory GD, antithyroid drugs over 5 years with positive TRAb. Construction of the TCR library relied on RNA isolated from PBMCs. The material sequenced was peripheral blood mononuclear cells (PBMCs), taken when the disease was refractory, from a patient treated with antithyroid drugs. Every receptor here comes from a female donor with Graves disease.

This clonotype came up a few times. The CDR3 is CASSLVVASPNEKLFF. CDR3 coding DNA: TGTGCCAGCAGCTTAGTGGTGGCCTCCCCTAATGAAAAACTGTTTTTT. The chain employs TRBV7-9 and TRBJ1-4; D not resolved. Germline assignment: CDR1 SEHNR and CDR2 FQNEAQ (reference sequence). There are 16 residues in the CDR3. Trimming cost V 1 base and J 3 bases, with 12 bases left between them.

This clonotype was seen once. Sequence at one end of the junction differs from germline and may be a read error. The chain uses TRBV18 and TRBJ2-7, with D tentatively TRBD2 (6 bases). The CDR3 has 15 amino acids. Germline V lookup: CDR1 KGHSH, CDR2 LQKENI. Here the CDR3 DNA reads TGTGCCAGCTCACCACCATCCGGGAGCTCCTACGAGCAGTGCTTC. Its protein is CASSPPSGSSYEQCF.

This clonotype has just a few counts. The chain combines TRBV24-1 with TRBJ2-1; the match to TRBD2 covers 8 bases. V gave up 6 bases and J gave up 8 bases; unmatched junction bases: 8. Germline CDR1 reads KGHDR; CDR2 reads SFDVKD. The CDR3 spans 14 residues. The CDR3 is CATSLGTSTDEQFF. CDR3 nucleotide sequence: TGTGCCACCAGTCTCGGGACTAGTACCGATGAGCAGTTCTTC.